The 13 T cell receptor beta chains listed next were all sequenced from one sample in a study of shared clonotypes between healthy human individuals. Repertoires were generated with immunoSEQ multiplex PCR, while TCRdb's copy carries only in-frame clones and drops some. The data hold more than 500,000 clones, with more than 95% observed a single time. Sequenced input: naive CD4+ T cells sorted from blood. The subset is: CD45RA+ positively selected. These receptors all stem from a woman aged 25 to 39 in good health.

For this clone: Other DNA sequences within the sample encode an identical CDR3. The chain links TRBV18 to TRBJ2-5; D is ambiguous. Germline loops: CDR1 KGHSH, CDR2 LQKENI. The CDR3 has 12 residues. V gave up 1 base and J gave up 5 bases, with 5 bases separating them. CDR3 nucleotide sequence: TGTGCCAGCTCACCACTGGTTGAGACCCAGTACTTC. Translated, it gives CASSPLVETQYF.

The chain carries TRBV5-5 and TRBJ1-4; D gene unclear. V was pared by 4 bases and J by 5 bases, with 12 bases between. The germline V gene encodes CDR1 SGHKS and CDR2 YYEKEE (reference sequence). This CDR3 has 14 amino acids. The CDR3: CASSGVAANEKLFF. CDR3 sequence (DNA): TGTGCCAGCAGCGGGGTTGCCGCGAATGAAAAACTGTTTTTT.

The chain carries TRBV7-3 and TRBJ2-2; perhaps TRBD1 as D (5 bases). V shed 3 bases and J shed 6 bases, with 11 bases lying between them. Per the germline V gene, CDR1 is SGHTA and CDR2 is FQGTGA. The CDR3 runs 14 residues. CDR3 nucleotide sequence: TGTGCCAGCAGCTTCGGACACCTCGCCGGGGAGCTGTTTTTT. Encoded protein: CASSFGHLAGELFF.

This chain joins TRBV28 and TRBJ1-4; unclear D gene. This CDR3 region has 15 residues. V gave up 3 bases and J gave up 8 bases, with 16 bases separating them. Germline CDR1 is MDHEN and CDR2 is SYDVKM. The CDR3 sequence is CASSFVEDMPEKLFF. The CDR3 DNA reads as TGTGCCAGCAGTTTTGTTGAGGATATGCCCGAAAAACTGTTTTTT.

The chain carries TRBV7-6 and TRBJ2-5; TRBD1 agrees at 7 bases. Germline V gives CDR1 SGHVS, CDR2 FNYEAQ. This CDR3 is built from 17 residues. V dropped 6 bases and J dropped 2; count of bases not matched to a gene: 15. The CDR3 here is CASRPQAPGTEQETQYF. The DNA for the CDR3 is TGTGCCAGCAGGCCGCAGGCTCCCGGGACAGAGCAAGAGACCCAGTACTTC.

The V call is TRBV2, the J call TRBJ2-2, with TRBD1 identical over 7 bases. Germline V lookup: CDR1 SNHLY, CDR2 FYNNEI. The CDR3 consists of 15 residues. The junction had 14 bases not matched to a gene; V was cut back by 10 bases and J by 6 bases. The CDR3 loop reads CATASGTASPGELFF. The CDR3, as DNA: TGTGCCACAGCGTCCGGGACAGCTAGCCCCGGGGAGCTGTTTTTT.

This clone was observed a handful of times. Other DNA sequences in this sample translate to the same CDR3. J is TRBJ1-1 and V is TRBV29-1; a weak D match, TRBD1 (5 bases). Germline CDR1 reads SQVTM; CDR2 reads ANQGSEA. This CDR3 spans 13 amino acids. The V and J ends lost 4 bases and 0 bases respectively, with 9 bases between them. The CDR3 nucleotides read TGCAGCGTTGCGGGACGGATGAACACTGAAGCTTTCTTT. This gives the protein CSVAGRMNTEAFF. The whole variable domain, remainder taken from reference TRBV29-1 and TRBJ1-1, is SAVISQKPSRDICQRGTSLTIQCQVDSQVTMMFWYRQQPGQSLTLIATANQGSEATYESGFVIDKFPISRPNLTFSTLTVSNMSPEDSSIYLCSVAGRMNTEAFFGQGTRLTVV.

This rearrangement joins TRBV11-2 to TRBJ2-7, with 7 bases identical to TRBD2. Losses at the gene ends were 5 bases for V and 5 bases for J; bases not matched to a gene: 18. CDR3 size: 17 residues. Germline CDR1 and CDR2: SGHAT and FQNNGV. The CDR3 reads CASSLSIRTRVLNEQYF. The CDR3 coding sequence is TGTGCCAGCAGCCTAAGTATACGGACTAGGGTTTTGAACGAGCAGTACTTC.

This CDR3 is CASSKGQTWNQPQHF. The CDR3 DNA sequence: TGTGCCAGCAGCAAAGGTCAGACTTGGAATCAGCCCCAGCATTTT. This chain joins TRBV5-8 and TRBJ1-5; D is unresolved. CDR1 is SGHTS, CDR2 YDEGEE, per germline. This CDR3 region has 15 residues. Trimming stripped 4 bases from V and 4 bases from J, with 15 bases between. Full variable domain (missing parts from reference TRBV5-8 and TRBJ1-5): EAGVTQSPTHLIKTRGQQATLRCSPISGHTSVYWYQQALGLGLQFLLWYDEGEERNRGNFPPRFSGRQFPNYSSELNVNALELEDSALYLCASSKGQTWNQPQHFGDGTRLSIL.

The chain recombines TRBV29-1 with TRBJ1-1; D is possibly TRBD1 (5 bases). The CDR3 loop spans 12 amino acids. In germline, CDR1 is SQVTM, CDR2 ANQGSEA. With 8 bases removed from V and 2 bases from J, the gap between germline ends came to 12 bases. The CDR3 DNA sequence: TGCAGCCCGCCGGACACTAACACTGAAGCTTTCTTT. Amino acids: CSPPDTNTEAFF.

The chain joins TRBV28 to TRBJ1-2; D is undetermined. V lost 10 bases to trimming and J lost 7 bases, with 13 bases between them. Germline CDR1 and CDR2: MDHEN and SYDVKM. The CDR3 is 11 amino acids. The CDR3 sequence: CATNPGLGYTF. CDR3 nucleotides: TGTGCCACGAACCCGGGCCTTGGCTACACCTTC.

This clone was seen once. The chain links TRBV4-1 to TRBJ2-3, with D perhaps TRBD1 or TRBD2 (5 bases each). Trimming removed 0 bases at V and 5 bases at J, with 18 bases between. CDR1 and CDR2 from the germline V gene are MGHRA and YSYEKL. The CDR3 totals 17 residues. The CDR3, as DNA: TGCGCCAGCAGCCAAGAGGGACCCGGGACCGCCGAAGATACGCAGTATTTT. It codes for CASSQEGPGTAEDTQYF.

The chain is built from TRBV28 and TRBJ1-4; tentatively, D is TRBD1 (5 bases). Trimming stripped 2 bases from V and 6 bases from J, with 10 bases between. The CDR3 runs to 14 residues. Germline loops: CDR1 MDHEN, CDR2 SYDVKM. CDR3 sequence (DNA): TGTGCCAGCAGTTTACGACAGACGGATGAAAAACTGTTTTTT. Amino acids: CASSLRQTDEKLFF.